This TCR beta chain was identified in a study of response to subunit inactivated influenza vaccine. General observations from the study: Authors suggested each seasonal influenza vaccination recruits few new T cells.

This clonotype was detected many times. Its antigen is unknown. Germline CDR1 DFQATT, CDR2 SNEGSKA (reference sequence). This CDR3 contains 11 residues. V lost 6 bases, J lost 5 bases, and 10 bases lay in between. TCRdb independently ran MiXCR on the RT-PCR reads; one entry per CDR3 protein. The repertoire holds a few hundred thousand distinct CDR3 sequences, 11% to 15% seen once, with over 8.5% in the top ten. The sample in question was PBMCs from blood, obtained approximately 13 days after vaccination. This clonotype was sampled from a man between 45 and 60 years old who received an inactivated influenza vaccine. The rearrangement uses TRBV20-1 and TRBJ2-5; D remains ambiguous. CDR3 residues: CSATKGETQYF. CDR3 in DNA: TGCAGTGCAACGAAAGGGGAGACCCAGTACTTC.